This T cell receptor beta chain was retrieved from a study of blood T cell repertoires in COVID-19. Study information: Samples came from the United States, Italy and Spain, spanning acute and convalescent COVID-19. T cells, B-cell-depleted T cells, or PBMCs provided the cDNA or gDNA that served as material.

Germline CDR1 reads SGHRS; CDR2 reads YFSETQ. CDR3 length: 16 residues. J lost 8 bases, V lost 0 bases, and 6 bases had no gene match. Original methodology: Amplification of reference gene primers provided the estimated nucleated cell counts. Measured with immunoSEQ multiplex PCR; TCRdb has only the in-frame clones, and not every one. The DNA gave D and trimming, while V, J and clone size come from that table. This sample has 98,000 or so clones, with around 82% found just once. The J gene is TRBJ2-1, the V gene TRBV5-1; the match to TRBD2 covers 12 bases. Sequenced: peripheral blood. This sequence originates from a man aged 55 to 70 with acute or convalescent COVID-19. CDR3 bases: TGCGCCAGCAGCTTGGCAGGGACTAGCGGGCCCTATGAGCAGTTCTTC. Translated: CASSLAGTSGPYEQFF.